This T cell receptor (beta chain) emerged from a study of blood T cell repertoires in COVID-19. In the study overall: Both acute and convalescent COVID-19 samples were obtained from the United States, Italy and Spain. From T cells, B-cell-depleted T cells, or PBMCs came the material, which was cDNA or gDNA.

The germline V and J ends were trimmed by 5 bases and 1 base, with 6 bases remaining between them. There are 13 residues in the CDR3. Per germline, CDR1 SEHNR and CDR2 FQNEAQ (reference sequence). The method was immunoSEQ multiplex PCR; TCRdb's version includes in-frame clones alone and lacks a portion of them. The repertoire holds over 40,000 clones, with about 84% as singletons. This receptor was taken from a human donor in a cohort sampled during active COVID-19. The chain couples TRBV7-9 to TRBJ2-4, with D unclear. The source material was peripheral blood. DNA for the CDR3: TGTGCCAGCAGCAAGGAGGCCAAAAACATTCAGTACTTC. This gives the protein CASSKEAKNIQYF.